The 13 T cell receptor beta chains presented below share a single source sample, sequenced in a study of CD8+ T cells in alopecia areata. It was cDNA, reverse transcribed from extracted RNA, that served as the sequencing template. Clones were sequenced by immunoSEQ multiplex PCR, and TCRdb holds only the in-frame ones, with some missing. The data hold 95,000 to 120,000 clones, with around 59% observed a single time. Sequenced material: CD8+ T cells sorted from blood. The receptor set was obtained from a human donor in good health.

The V and J genes are TRBV4-3 and TRBJ2-3, with 7 bases fitting TRBD2. Germline assignment: CDR1 LGHNA and CDR2 YSLEER. The ends lost 4 bases at V and 1 base at J; junction bases unmatched: 8. This CDR3 region has 16 residues. CDR3 residues: CASSLAPGGGTDTQYF. In DNA form, the CDR3 reads TGCGCCAGCAGCCTGGCCCCGGGAGGCGGCACAGATACGCAGTATTTT.

The chain carries TRBV7-9 and TRBJ2-5, with unresolved D. CDR1 is SEHNR, CDR2 FQNEAQ, per germline (reference sequence). Trimming stripped 0 bases from V and 5 bases from J, with 4 bases between. The CDR3 loop spans 12 amino acids. The CDR3 spells CASSLADETQYF. The DNA for the CDR3 is TGTGCCAGCAGCTTAGCGGACGAGACCCAGTACTTC.

The V call is TRBV7-9, the J call TRBJ1-2, with D unresolved. The V end lost 3 bases, the J end lost 2 bases, and 16 bases lay between the germline ends. The germline V gene encodes CDR1 SEHNR and CDR2 FQNEAQ (reference sequence). The CDR3 extends over 16 amino acids. The CDR3 loop reads CASSFPYRNGNYGYTF. In nucleotides, the CDR3 is TGTGCCAGCAGCTTCCCATACCGCAATGGAAACTATGGCTACACCTTC.

V is TRBV2 and J is TRBJ2-7, with TRBD1 matching over 10 bases. Germline V gene data show CDR1 as SNHLY and CDR2 as FYNNEI. The CDR3 spans 16 residues. The trim removed 4 bases at V and 3 bases at J, leaving 9 bases unmatched. The CDR3 DNA reads TGTGCCAGCAGTGTTTCATCGGGACAGGGGAACTACGAGCAGTACTTC. As protein: CASSVSSGQGNYEQYF.

V usage is TRBV6-5 and J usage is TRBJ2-1; 8 nucleotides agree with TRBD1. This CDR3 region has 15 residues. V gave up 6 bases and J gave up 1 base; unmatched junction bases: 5. The germline V gene has CDR1 MNHEY and CDR2 SVGAGI. CDR3 sequence (DNA): TGTGCCAGCAGCCCCACAGGGGGGTCCTACAATGAGCAGTTCTTC. Translating gives CASSPTGGSYNEQFF.

The gene calls are TRBV28 and TRBJ1-5, with 7 bases lining up with TRBD1. V shed 5 bases and J 6 bases; nucleotides not matched to a gene: 10. The length of the CDR3 is 15 residues. Germline V gene data show CDR1 as MDHEN and CDR2 as SYDVKM. CDR3 sequence: CASSVDRVSSQPQHF. CDR3 sequence (DNA): TGTGCCAGCAGTGTAGACAGGGTATCGTCTCAGCCCCAGCATTTT.

This rearrangement joins TRBV10-3 to TRBJ2-7, with D possibly being TRBD1 or TRBD2 (6 bases each). Germline V gives CDR1 ENHRY, CDR2 SYGVKD. V was clipped by 4 bases and J by 0 bases, with 7 bases between them. The CDR3 is 13 amino acids. This CDR3 is CAISGGASYEQYF. CDR3 coding DNA: TGTGCCATCAGTGGGGGGGCCTCCTACGAGCAGTACTTC.

The chain carries TRBV28 and TRBJ2-5, with D perhaps matching TRBD1 (6 bases). The J call may be incorrect, as the DNA end agrees better with TRBJ2-7. Per the germline V gene, CDR1 is MDHEN and CDR2 is SYDVKM. The CDR3 has 15 residues. DNA of the CDR3: TGTGCCAGCAGCTCACCCGTGGGGGCCTCCTACGAGCAGTACTTC. Encoded protein: CASSSPVGASYEQYF.

The chain carries TRBV2 and TRBJ2-7; D gene uncertain. Germline V CDR1 and CDR2: SNHLY, FYNNEI. Deletions cut 8 bases from V and 5 bases from J, with 10 bases between. The CDR3 consists of 11 residues. The CDR3 DNA sequence: TGTGCCAGCCGGGCTCTGCACGAGCAGTACTTC. Its translation is CASRALHEQYF.

The chain couples TRBV19 to TRBJ1-1, with 8 positions matching TRBD1. The junction had 3 bases not matched to a gene; V was cut back by 11 bases and J by 1 base. The CDR3 runs to 12 residues. Germline V gives CDR1 LNHDA, CDR2 SQIVND (reference sequence). CDR3 residues: CASGTGNTEAFF. CDR3 sequence (DNA): TGTGCCTCCGGGACAGGGAACACTGAAGCTTTCTTT.

This clone was picked up a small number of times. The chain carries TRBV2 and TRBJ1-6; D might be TRBD1 (6 bases). The CDR3 runs 20 residues. CDR1 and CDR2 from the germline V gene are SNHLY and FYNNEI. The V end was cut by 5 bases, the J end by 1 base, with 24 bases between. The CDR3 DNA reads TGTGCCAGCAGTCCGGGACACGGGACCCCCAAGACTTCCTATAATTCACCCCTCCACTTT. Amino acid sequence: CASSPGHGTPKTSYNSPLHF.

The chain combines TRBV30 with TRBJ2-3; tentative D call: TRBD1 (6 bases). Trimming cost V 2 bases and J 3 bases, with 15 bases left between them. The V gene's germline CDR1 is GTSNPN and CDR2 SVGIG (reference sequence). This CDR3 region has 15 residues. CDR3 bases: TGTGCCTGGAGTTCGACAGGACTCTCGACAGATACGCAGTATTTT. Encoded protein: CAWSSTGLSTDTQYF.

This clone came up a few times. The V call is TRBV28, the J call TRBJ2-7; 10 bases map to TRBD1. With 6 bases clipped from V and 1 base from J, the junction kept 3 bases outside the gene matches. The CDR3 totals 14 residues. Germline CDR1 is MDHEN and CDR2 is SYDVKM. The CDR3 coding sequence is TGTGCCAGCAGGGGGACAGGGGATTCCTACGAGCAGTACTTC. Translated: CASRGTGDSYEQYF.